The present entry profiles one T cell receptor (beta chain) with its context. This specimen belongs to a study of blood T cell repertoires in COVID-19. V gave up 4 bases and J gave up 7 bases, with 11 bases separating them. Looked up from germline, CDR1 is LNHDA and CDR2 is SQIVND (reference sequence). The CDR3 is made up of 13 amino acids. Some clones are missing from TCRdb's copy, which holds only in-frame ones; the method was immunoSEQ multiplex PCR. The sample shows approximately 390,000 clones, 70% to 90% of them seen only once. Adults between roughly 18 and 89 years of age took part from about two dozen US areas.

The rearrangement uses TRBV19 and TRBJ1-5; D might be TRBD1 (5 bases). The receptor was derived from a woman between 40 and 55 years old with acute COVID-19. The sample taken for sequencing was PBMCs or T cells enriched from blood (not recorded which). The CDR3 DNA reads TGTGCCAGTAGTACCGTGGGGGGGCAGCCCCAGCATTTT. Its translation is CASSTVGGQPQHF.